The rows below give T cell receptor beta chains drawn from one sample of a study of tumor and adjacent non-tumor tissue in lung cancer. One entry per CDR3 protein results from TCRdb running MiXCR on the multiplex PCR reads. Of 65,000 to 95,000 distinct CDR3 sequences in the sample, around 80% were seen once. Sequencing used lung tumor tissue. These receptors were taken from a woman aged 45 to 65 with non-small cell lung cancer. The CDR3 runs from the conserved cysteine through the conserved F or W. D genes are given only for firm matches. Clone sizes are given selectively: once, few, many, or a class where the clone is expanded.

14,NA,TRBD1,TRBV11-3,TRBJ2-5,TGTGCCAGGAGCCGGGACAGGAGCCGAGATACCCAGTACTTC,CARSRDRSRDTQYF
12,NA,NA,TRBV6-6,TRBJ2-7,TGTGCCAGCAATTACTCGACCTACGAGCAGTACTTT,CASNYSTYEQYF
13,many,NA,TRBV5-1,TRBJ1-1,TGCGCCAGCAGCTTGGCAGGGATCACTGAAGCTTTCTTT,CASSLAGITEAFF
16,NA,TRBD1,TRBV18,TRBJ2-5,TGTGCCAGCTCACCATCGTGGAACAGGGGGCAAGAGACCCAGTACTTC,CASSPSWNRGQETQYF
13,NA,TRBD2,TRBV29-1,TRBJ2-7,TGTAGCGTTAGTACTAGCGGATATTACGAGCAGTACTTC,CSVSTSGYYEQYF
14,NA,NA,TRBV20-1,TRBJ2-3,TGCAGTGCGGCAGGCGGGCTGACGACATATACGCAGTATTTT,CSAAGGLTTYTQYF
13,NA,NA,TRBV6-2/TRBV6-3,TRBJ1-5,TGTGTCAGCAGCGGGACAAAGAATCAGCCCCAGCATTTT,CVSSGTKNQPQHF
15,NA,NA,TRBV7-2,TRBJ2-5,TGTGCCAGCAGCTTACGAGGGTTGGGGCAAGGGATCCAGTACTTC,CASSLRGLGQGIQYF
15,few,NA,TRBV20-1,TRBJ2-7,TGTAGTGCTAGAGTTTTTCGGCAGGGAGATTACGAGCAGTACTTC,CSARVFRQGDYEQYF
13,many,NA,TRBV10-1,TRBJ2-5,TGCGCCAGCAGTGAGTCGCTAGGAGAGACCCAGTACTTC,CASSESLGETQYF
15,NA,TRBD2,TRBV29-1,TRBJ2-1,TGCAGCGTTGAAGTTGGCGGGAGAGCCAAGAATGGACTGTTCTTC,CSVEVGGRAKNGLFF
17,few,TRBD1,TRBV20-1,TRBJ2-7,TGCAGTGTTGCCCCCGAGGACAGGGGACCTCATTACTACGAGCAGTACTTC,CSVAPEDRGPHYYEQYF